The 26 T cell receptor beta chains given below trace back to one sample, sequenced in a study of OX40 agonist ivuxolimab in advanced cancers. Receptor libraries were prepared by the immunoSEQ multiplex PCR assay. TCRdb limited this immuneACCESS table to in-frame rearrangements with V and J called. A share of clones is missing; checked studies link under half to unresolved V genes, and the rest is unexplained. The sample has about 20,000 clones on record, around 78% of them singletons. The top ten clones comprise roughly 17% of the sample. Sequences were derived from CD4+ or CD8+ T cells sorted from blood, sampled in a trial of the OX40 agonist ivuxolimab. The receptors shown here come from an adult with an advanced solid tumor such as melanoma, head and neck, liver or kidney cancer.

The chain carries TRBV6-1 and TRBJ2-3; D is undetermined. The CDR3 covers 14 residues. The germline CDR1 and CDR2 sequences are MNHNS and SASEGT. Trimming left V 3 bases short and J 0 bases short, with 7 bases between. CDR3 DNA: TGTGCCAGCAGTGATTGGGGAAGCACAGATACGCAGTATTTT. Translation gives CASSDWGSTDTQYF.

This chain connects TRBV4-1 to TRBJ2-7; no reliable D call. The germline V gene has CDR1 MGHRA and CDR2 YSYEKL. Trimming pared 1 base from V and 1 base from J, leaving 11 bases between. This CDR3 contains 15 residues. The CDR3 DNA reads as TGCGCCAGCAGCCAAGTGGCCAGCCGATCCTACGAGCAGTACTTC. It specifies CASSQVASRSYEQYF.

This clone showed up just once. The rearrangement joins TRBV27 to TRBJ2-3; D might be TRBD2 (6 bases). Trimming removed 8 bases from V and 6 bases from J, with 21 bases in between. This CDR3 region has 15 residues. Germline lookup yields CDR1 MNHEY and CDR2 SMNVEV (reference sequence). CDR3 bases: TGTGCCAGCGCGCTTGAGGGAGGTGGAAGGGATACGCAGTATTTT. Protein product: CASALEGGGRDTQYF.

This chain joins TRBV10-1 and TRBJ2-3; unclear D gene. Trimming removed 4 bases at V and 2 bases at J, with 7 bases between. Germline CDR1 and CDR2: WNHNN and SYGVQD (reference sequence). The CDR3 covers 13 residues. The CDR3 DNA reads as TGCGCCAGCAGTGCGTACAACACAGATACGCAGTATTTT. It translates to CASSAYNTDTQYF.

This clone showed up just once. The chain recombines TRBV13 with TRBJ2-7, with 7 bases lining up with TRBD1. Germline CDR1 PRHDT, CDR2 FYEKMQ (reference sequence). V dropped 7 bases and J dropped 3; count of bases not matched to a gene: 12. The CDR3 length is 15 residues. CDR3 bases: TGTGCCAGCATCACTCGGACAGGTAGCCGCTACGAGCAGTACTTC. It codes for CASITRTGSRYEQYF.

This clone showed up just a few times. V usage is TRBV6-6 and J usage is TRBJ1-5, with D possibly TRBD1 on 6 matching bases. V lost 6 bases and J lost 4, with 16 bases in between. The CDR3 loop spans 15 amino acids. CDR1 and CDR2 (germline): MNHNY, SVGAGI (reference sequence). CDR3 nucleotide sequence: TGTGCCAGCAGGACGGGGGCGGGAAGGAATCAGCCCCAGCATTTT. It is translated as CASRTGAGRNQPQHF.

J is TRBJ1-4 and V is TRBV18, with D possibly being TRBD1 (5 bases). The CDR3 runs to 16 residues. V was trimmed by 4 bases and J by 5 bases, leaving 17 bases between them. The V gene's germline CDR1 is KGHSH and CDR2 LQKENI. The CDR3 protein is CASSLLSSGTNEKLFF. The CDR3 region has the DNA TGTGCCAGCTCACTCCTTTCCTCCGGGACGAATGAAAAACTGTTTTTT. Based on the CDR3 plus reference TRBV18 and TRBJ1-4, the full variable domain is NAGVMQNPRHLVRRRGQEARLRCSPMKGHSHVYWYRQLPEEGLKFMVYLQKENIIDESGMPKERFSAEFPKEGPSILRIQQVVRGDSAAYFCASSLLSSGTNEKLFFGSGTQLSVL.

This chain joins TRBV30 and TRBJ1-3, with TRBD1 matching 8 bases. The CDR3 contains 15 residues. Trimming took 5 bases from V and 0 from J; bases not matched to a gene: 6. Looked up from germline, CDR1 is GTSNPN and CDR2 is SVGIG (reference sequence). The CDR3 is CAWERTGSSGNTIYF. The CDR3 DNA follows: TGTGCCTGGGAGAGGACAGGGAGCTCTGGAAACACCATATATTTT.

This clone was seen a single time. This sequence joins TRBV6-4 and TRBJ2-1; 10 bases line up with TRBD2. J gave up 8 bases and V 6 bases, and 10 bases lay outside the gene matches. CDR1 and CDR2 from the germline V gene are MRHNA and SNTAGT. The CDR3 consists of 15 residues. CDR3 in amino acids: CASRAAASGSDEQFF. CDR3 nucleotides: TGTGCCAGCAGAGCGGCGGCTAGCGGGAGCGATGAGCAGTTCTTC.

This clone was seen a single time. The chain is built from TRBV25-1 and TRBJ2-5; possibly TRBD2 for D (6 bases). The better agreement between TRBJ2-7 and the DNA end casts doubt on the J call. Germline V lookup: CDR1 MGHDK, CDR2 SYGVNS. The CDR3 is 15 residues long. This chain's CDR3 is CASSEWGVRGYEQYF. The CDR3 DNA reads TGTGCCAGCAGTGAATGGGGGGTAAGGGGCTACGAGCAGTACTTC.

The chain uses TRBV18 and TRBJ1-1; the D is unclear. There are 17 residues in the CDR3. The V gene's germline CDR1 is KGHSH and CDR2 LQKENI. Trimming removed 3 bases from V and 0 bases from J, with 17 bases in between. The CDR3 DNA is TGTGCCAGCTCACCGGCGAGCGGGCGCGGATTGAACACTGAAGCTTTCTTT. Encoded protein: CASSPASGRGLNTEAFF.

The chain has TRBV4-2 and TRBJ2-2, with 11 bases matching TRBD2. This CDR3 contains 16 residues. Germline lookup yields CDR1 LGHNA and CDR2 YNFKEQ. V shed 6 bases and J 4 bases; nucleotides not matched to a gene: 7. The CDR3 is CASRPPSGRSTGELFF. CDR3 nucleotide sequence: TGTGCCAGCAGACCTCCTAGCGGGAGGAGCACCGGGGAGCTGTTTTTT.

The chain couples TRBV4-1 to TRBJ2-3, with TRBD2 identical over 7 bases. Germline CDR1 is MGHRA and CDR2 is YSYEKL. J gave up 5 bases and V 0 bases, and 11 bases lay outside the gene matches. The CDR3 is 17 residues long. CDR3 protein: CASSQERGRAQGDTQYF. CDR3 sequence (DNA): TGCGCCAGCAGCCAAGAAAGAGGGAGGGCCCAAGGAGATACGCAGTATTTT.

This clone was detected only a few times. The rearrangement uses TRBV2 and TRBJ1-6; tentatively, D is TRBD1 (5 bases). This CDR3 has 12 amino acids. Germline assignment: CDR1 SNHLY and CDR2 FYNNEI. Trimming cost V 6 bases and J 8 bases, with 8 bases left between them. CDR3 bases: TGTGCCAGCAGGGGGCAGGATTCACCCCTCCACTTT. Protein sequence: CASRGQDSPLHF. The variable domain in full, with the rest retrieved from reference TRBV2 and TRBJ1-6, is EPEVTQTPSHQVTQMGQEVILRCVPISNHLYFYWYRQILGQKVEFLVSFYNNEISEKSEIFDDQFSVERPDGSNFTLKIRSTKLEDSAMYFCASRGQDSPLHFGNGTRLTVT.

This clone was observed a single time. This rearrangement joins TRBV11-3 to TRBJ1-2, with D unresolved. The CDR3 spans 14 residues. The germline V gene has CDR1 SGHNT and CDR2 YENEEA. With 1 base removed from V and 4 bases from J, the gap between germline ends came to 10 bases. Here the CDR3 reads CASSLARALYGYTF. CDR3 nucleotides: TGTGCCAGCAGCTTAGCAAGGGCTCTCTATGGCTACACCTTC. The whole variable domain, remainder taken from reference TRBV11-3 and TRBJ1-2, is EAGVVQSPRYKIIEKKQPVAFWCNPISGHNTLYWYLQNLGQGPELLIRYENEEAVDDSQLPKDRFSAERLKGVDSTLKIQPAELGDSAVYLCASSLARALYGYTFGSGTRLTVV.

This sequence joins TRBV7-8 and TRBJ2-2; a weak D match, TRBD2 (7 bases). Looked up from germline, CDR1 is SGHVS and CDR2 is FQNEAQ. The CDR3 runs 15 residues. V gave up 3 bases and J gave up 6 bases, with 14 bases separating them. In DNA form, the CDR3 reads TGTGCCAGCAGCTTGCGGGGGAAGGGGGCCGGGGAGCTGTTTTTT. Translating gives CASSLRGKGAGELFF.

The chain is built from TRBV4-2 and TRBJ2-5, with 13 bases fitting TRBD2. The J call may be mistaken, given a closer DNA end match to TRBJ2-7. The CDR3 runs to 17 residues. Germline V lookup: CDR1 LGHNA, CDR2 YNFKEQ. CDR3 sequence (DNA): TGTGCCAGCAGCCAAGATTTAGGAGGGACTAGCGGGACCGAGCAGTACTTC. Translating it yields CASSQDLGGTSGTEQYF.

The chain links TRBV5-4 to TRBJ2-7; the match to TRBD2 covers 7 bases. Germline V gives CDR1 SGHNT, CDR2 YYREEE (reference sequence). The CDR3 has 13 residues. With V trimmed by 10 bases and J by 2 bases, 9 bases remained unmatched. The chain's CDR3 is CAVGGRQTYEQYF. The CDR3 region has the DNA TGTGCCGTGGGAGGGCGGCAAACCTACGAGCAGTACTTC.

On this clone: Other DNA sequences within the sample encode an identical CDR3. The chain has TRBV7-2 and TRBJ1-5; the D gene is possibly TRBD1 (5 bases). Germline assignment: CDR1 SGHTA and CDR2 FQGNSA. The CDR3 runs to 15 residues. V lost 3 bases to trimming and J lost 2 bases, with 11 bases between them. The CDR3 region has the DNA TGTGCCAGCAGCTTGTACCAGGGTGGCAATCAGCCCCAGCATTTT. It translates to CASSLYQGGNQPQHF. The whole variable domain, remainder taken from reference TRBV7-2 and TRBJ1-5, is GAGVSQSPSNKVTEKGKDVELRCDPISGHTALYWYRQSLGQGLEFLIYFQGNSAPDKSGLPSDRFSAERTGGSVSTLTIQRTQQEDSAVYLCASSLYQGGNQPQHFGDGTRLSIL.

The rearrangement uses TRBV6-6 and TRBJ2-1, with 7 bases that match TRBD2. J was trimmed by 0 bases and V by 5 bases; bases with no gene match: 4. This CDR3 is built from 15 residues. The germline V gene has CDR1 MNHNY and CDR2 SVGAGI (reference sequence). The CDR3 DNA follows: TGTGCCAGCAGTGGGGGGGTTAGCTCCTACAATGAGCAGTTCTTC. This encodes CASSGGVSSYNEQFF.

This clone is labeled as medium-sized (0.01 to 0.1%). This chain connects TRBV5-1 to TRBJ2-7; 8 bases are a match to TRBD2. The CDR3 is 12 amino acids. J gave up 3 bases and V 7 bases, and 3 bases lay outside the gene matches. The germline gives CDR1 SGHRS, CDR2 YFSETQ. The CDR3 reads CASAGTSYEQYF. The CDR3 region has the DNA TGCGCCAGCGCCGGGACTAGCTACGAGCAGTACTTC.

The chain recombines TRBV9 with TRBJ2-7; a possible D gene is TRBD2 (6 bases). CDR3 length: 15 residues. In germline, CDR1 is SGDLS, CDR2 YYNGEE. V dropped 3 bases and J dropped 0 bases, with 13 bases sitting between them. The CDR3 reads CASSDGGFSSYEQYF. The CDR3 DNA sequence: TGTGCCAGCAGCGACGGGGGATTTAGCTCCTACGAGCAGTACTTC. The whole variable domain, remainder taken from reference TRBV9 and TRBJ2-7, is DSGVTQTPKHLITATGQRVTLRCSPRSGDLSVYWYQQSLDQGLQFLIQYYNGEERAKGNILERFSAQQFPDLHSELNLSSLELGDSALYFCASSDGGFSSYEQYFGPGTRLTVT.

There are a few counts of this clone. This rearrangement joins TRBV7-2 to TRBJ2-2, with no clear D. Trimming took 5 bases from V and 6 from J, leaving 7 bases between them. CDR3 length: 12 residues. CDR1 is SGHTA, CDR2 FQGNSA, per germline. The CDR3 reads CASSPSPGELFF. For the CDR3, the DNA is TGTGCCAGCAGCCCCAGCCCCGGGGAGCTGTTTTTT.

This chain joins TRBV7-9 and TRBJ1-5, with D perhaps TRBD1 (6 bases). V was trimmed by 5 bases and J by 4 bases, leaving 9 bases between them. The CDR3 runs 13 residues. Per the germline V gene, CDR1 is SEHNR and CDR2 is FQNEAQ (reference sequence). This CDR3 is CASSPGANQPQHF. The CDR3 coding sequence is TGTGCCAGCAGCCCAGGGGCAAATCAGCCCCAGCATTTT. Together with reference TRBV7-9 and TRBJ1-5, the CDR3 gives the full variable domain: DTGVSQNPRHKITKRGQNVTFRCDPISEHNRLYWYRQTLGQGPEFLTYFQNEAQLEKSRLLSDRFSAERPKGSFSTLEIQRTEQGDSAMYLCASSPGANQPQHFGDGTRLSIL.

J is TRBJ1-6 and V is TRBV7-2; TRBD1 is a possible D gene (6 bases). Trimming cost V 1 base and J 7 bases, with 11 bases left between them. This CDR3 comprises 15 residues. CDR1 is SGHTA, CDR2 FQGNSA, per germline. The CDR3 loop is CASSLETGGNSPLHF. Written as DNA, the CDR3 is TGTGCCAGCAGCTTAGAGACAGGCGGAAATTCACCCCTCCACTTT.

This chain links TRBV27 with TRBJ2-7, with D uncertain. Trimming left V 0 bases short and J 2 bases short, with 5 bases between. This CDR3 is built from 13 residues. Per germline, CDR1 MNHEY and CDR2 SMNVEV (reference sequence). The CDR3 protein is CASSLSRPYEQYF. CDR3 DNA sequence: TGTGCCAGCAGTTTATCCCGCCCCTACGAGCAGTACTTC.